This section outlines one TCR beta chain sequence together with its context. The source of the sample is a study of cytomegalovirus exposure and HLA in healthy donors. Assay: immunoSEQ multiplex PCR; the TCRdb copy retains only in-frame clones and omits some. The data show 130,000 to 150,000 clones, with approximately 86% seen just once and 4.5% held by the top ten. The sequencing sample was made of PBMCs. This receptor was identified in a man younger than 35 in good health and CMV-seropositive.

The CDR3 sequence is CASGLFPPRTSGGYYNEQFF. The CDR3 DNA is TGTGCTAGTGGTTTGTTTCCACCTCGGACTAGCGGGGGGTACTACAATGAGCAGTTCTTC. V gene TRBV12-5 combines with J gene TRBJ2-1, with 14 bases matching TRBD2. The V gene's germline CDR1 is LGHNT and CDR2 FRNRAP. Losses at the gene ends were 2 bases for V and 3 bases for J; bases not matched to a gene: 12. This CDR3 has 20 residues.